This TCR beta chain is drawn from a study of beta chain features in type 1 diabetes. Findings and limits, study-wide: The analysis here could not establish whether HLA type shapes TCRB rearrangement. Patients with type 1 diabetes carried fewer insertions and had more deletions at their VDJ junctions.

Researchers reported sorting CD4+ naive, central memory, regulatory and stem cell-like memory cells via CD45RO/CCR7/CD25/CD127/CD95/CD27. Isolated RNA was reverse transcribed in full, so expressed TCRB transcripts were sequenced. Profiled with immunoSEQ multiplex PCR; TCRdb holds only in-frame clones, not every one. The table lists around 250,000 clones, 13% to 15% of them singletons, with approximately 0.024% in the top ten. This clone was counted between two and nine times. Its specificity is unknown. Sequenced material: naive CD4+ T cells from blood. The receptor comes from a woman in her 40s in good health.

In DNA form, the CDR3 reads TGTGCCATCTCGTCGGTTTCTGGAAACACCATATATTTT. This encodes CAISSVSGNTIYF. The chain uses TRBV10-3 and TRBJ1-3; D uncertain. The CDR3 is made up of 13 amino acids. The V gene lost 8 bases and the J gene lost 1 base, with 9 bases spanning the gap. Germline values: CDR1 ENHRY, CDR2 SYGVKD.